Presented here are 18 T cell receptor beta chains from one specimen sequenced in a study of T-cell reconstitution after alpha-beta-depleted transplantation in children (dated by TCRdb to about 2016). The library was produced with PCR. Instrument used: Illumina HiSeq 2500. To normalize quantification of the TCRbeta repertoire, the TCR libraries were built with molecular barcoding that relied on unique molecular identifiers. TCRdb trimmed the raw reads at Q25, called clones with MiXCR and kept productive beta chains. Each CDR3 protein gets just one entry, which takes the most common genes and DNA from the rows behind it. The sample yields roughly 790,000 distinct CDR3 sequences; around 15% were counted once. In total, the top ten clones hold under 6% of the sample. Taken with the paper, the label for treatment or condition translates to: allogeneic hematopoietic cell transplantation with graft depleted of TCRalphabeta T cells and CD19 B cells.

Sequences were derived from PBMCs, mostly from graft donor cells, sampled 360 days after TCRalphabeta/CD19-depleted stem cell transplant. The source of these receptors is a male patient younger than 18 who had a stem cell transplant for acute lymphoblastic leukemia, so the T cells may come from the graft donor.

This clonotype was observed a few times. V is TRBV20-1 and J is TRBJ2-7, with D hard to call. Germline-derived CDR1 and CDR2 are DFQATT and SNEGSKA (reference sequence). This CDR3 has 13 amino acids. The V end was cut by 2 bases, the J end by 4 bases, with 12 bases between. This chain's CDR3 is CSARKGFRYEQYF. DNA for the CDR3: TGCAGTGCTAGAAAAGGTTTCCGTTACGAGCAGTACTTC.

V and J are TRBV7-9 and TRBJ2-1; TRBD2 might be the D (6 bases). The CDR3 runs 15 residues. The germline V gene encodes CDR1 SEHNR and CDR2 FQNEAQ (reference sequence). V dropped 7 bases and J dropped 3 bases, with 16 bases sitting between them. CDR3 sequence: CASTSLAGGYNEQFF. CDR3 bases: TGTGCCAGCACCTCCTTGGCCGGGGGCTACAATGAGCAGTTCTTC.

This clonotype appeared once. The chain couples TRBV18 to TRBJ2-5, with D perhaps TRBD1 (5 bases). The CDR3 is made up of 14 amino acids. V lost 6 bases, J lost 3 bases, and 14 bases lay in between. CDR1 KGHSH and CDR2 LQKENI come from the germline V gene. The CDR3 DNA reads TGTGCCAGCTCCAGTCGGGCAGGGAAAGAGACCCAGTACTTC. Protein product: CASSSRAGKETQYF.

This clonotype has only a few counts. The gene calls are TRBV5-1 and TRBJ2-7, with 7 bases matching TRBD2. The CDR3 contains 16 residues. Germline V gene sequence: CDR1 SGHRS, CDR2 YFSETQ. The V gene end was trimmed by 0 bases and the J gene end by 4 bases; junction bases not matched to a gene: 10. In nucleotides, the CDR3 is TGCGCCAGCAGCTTGGAAGGTAGCGGGCTAACTTACGAGCAGTACTTC. This gives the protein CASSLEGSGLTYEQYF.

In its sample, this clonotype was seen a few times. The J gene is TRBJ2-5, the V gene TRBV12-3 or TRBV12-4; TRBD2 matches at 7 bases. After removal of 5 bases from V and 4 bases from J, the junction contained 7 bases not matched to a gene. The CDR3 spans 14 residues. CDR3 loop: CASSARDYRETQYF. CDR3 in DNA: TGTGCCAGCAGTGCCCGGGACTACAGAGAGACCCAGTACTTC.

V usage is TRBV11-1 and J usage is TRBJ2-1, with unresolved D. CDR1 is SGHAT and CDR2 is FQDESV in the germline V gene (reference sequence). CDR3 length: 12 residues. The V end lost 6 bases, the J end lost 10 bases, and 13 bases lay between the germline ends. CDR3 loop: CASRNEVGEQFF. CDR3 bases: TGTGCCAGCAGAAACGAGGTTGGAGAGCAGTTCTTC.

This clonotype was recorded a few times. J is TRBJ2-7 and V is TRBV18; D gene unclear. The CDR3 totals 15 residues. The V gene's germline CDR1 is KGHSH and CDR2 LQKENI. Between the trimmed V and J ends, which lost 1 base and 1 base, there was a span of 11 bases. The CDR3 spells CASSPQGTGSYEQYF. CDR3 DNA: TGTGCCAGCTCACCACAGGGTACCGGTTCCTACGAGCAGTACTTC.

This clonotype has a count of ten or more. The J gene is TRBJ2-3, the V gene TRBV29-1; D gene unclear. Trimming removed 0 bases at V and 1 base at J, with 11 bases between. This CDR3 spans 15 amino acids. In germline, CDR1 is SQVTM, CDR2 ANQGSEA. The CDR3 nucleotides read TGCAGCGTTGAAGACTGGAGCAGTGGCACAGATACGCAGTATTTT. This encodes CSVEDWSSGTDTQYF.

This clonotype occurred a few times. V and J are TRBV7-6 and TRBJ2-7; D might be TRBD2 (5 bases). V lost 3 bases and J lost 3, with 9 bases in between. The CDR3 covers 13 residues. Germline V CDR1 and CDR2: SGHVS, FNYEAQ. The CDR3 DNA reads as TGTGCCAGCAGCTTGCACGGGGACTACGAGCAGTACTTC. Translated, it gives CASSLHGDYEQYF.

The V gene is TRBV5-1, the J gene TRBJ2-1; TRBD2 might be the D (6 bases). This CDR3 is 16 amino acids long. V was pared by 2 bases and J by 3 bases, with 15 bases between. Germline V gene lookup returns CDR1 SGHRS and CDR2 YFSETQ. This CDR3 reads CASSFGLRGDYNEQFF. The CDR3 DNA sequence: TGCGCCAGCAGCTTCGGGCTCCGCGGGGACTACAATGAGCAGTTCTTC.

This clonotype has only a few counts. This sequence joins TRBV28 and TRBJ2-1; 10 nucleotides align to TRBD1. Germline assignment: CDR1 MDHEN and CDR2 SYDVKM. This CDR3 has 15 residues. J lost 6 bases, V lost 5 bases, and 7 bases had no gene match. Here the CDR3 DNA reads TGTGCCAGCAGTCAAGACAGGGGGCTAGGCAATGAGCAGTTCTTC. It yields the protein CASSQDRGLGNEQFF.

This clonotype was detected only a few times. This sequence joins TRBV6-1 and TRBJ2-3, with 13 bases identical to TRBD2. V shed 10 bases and J 3 bases; nucleotides not matched to a gene: 4. CDR3 length: 14 amino acids. Germline lookup yields CDR1 MNHNS and CDR2 SASEGT. Written as DNA, the CDR3 is TGTGCCACAGGACTAGCGGGAGCGACAGATACGCAGTATTTT. Translation: CATGLAGATDTQYF.

The CDR3 DNA is TGTGCCAGCAGCTCAGACGAGAACTACGAGCAGTACTTC. This sequence encodes CASSSDENYEQYF. V usage is TRBV5-6 and J usage is TRBJ2-7; no definite D call. Trimming took 3 bases from V and 3 from J, leaving 10 bases between them. There are 13 residues in the CDR3. Germline V lookup: CDR1 SGHDT, CDR2 YYEEEE.

The chain recombines TRBV11-2 with TRBJ1-6; 7 positions match TRBD1. With V trimmed by 5 bases and J by 9 bases, 10 bases remained unmatched. Germline assignment: CDR1 SGHAT and CDR2 FQNNGV. The CDR3 has 15 amino acids. Here the CDR3 reads CASSGTRQGSSPLHF. The DNA of the CDR3 is TGTGCCAGCAGCGGAACCCGACAGGGCAGTTCACCCCTCCACTTT. The full variable domain, in which reference TRBV11-2 and TRBJ1-6 provide the parts outside the CDR3, is EAGVAQSPRYKIIEKRQSVAFWCNPISGHATLYWYQQILGQGPKLLIQFQNNGVVDDSQLPKDRFSAERLKGVDSTLKIQPAKLEDSAVYLCASSGTRQGSSPLHFGNGTRLTVT.

This clonotype was picked up a small number of times. The chain combines TRBV5-1 with TRBJ2-7, with no clear D. Germline V gene sequence: CDR1 SGHRS, CDR2 YFSETQ. Trimming shortened V by 3 bases and J by 0 bases, and 7 bases separated the two germline ends. The CDR3 is made up of 13 amino acids. Written as DNA, the CDR3 is TGCGCCAGCAGCTCCAGATTCTCCTACGAGCAGTACTTC. Translated, it gives CASSSRFSYEQYF.

The chain is built from TRBV19 and TRBJ2-1; D tentatively reads TRBD1 or TRBD2 (5 bases each). CDR3 length: 18 amino acids. V lost 1 base and J 3 bases, leaving 19 bases between the germline ends. Looked up from germline, CDR1 is LNHDA and CDR2 is SQIVND (reference sequence). The CDR3 bases are TGTGCCAGTAGTATAGGGTTATCGCGGACACTAGTCTACAATGAGCAGTTCTTC. Its protein is CASSIGLSRTLVYNEQFF.

The genes are TRBV20-1 and TRBJ2-7, with D possibly matching TRBD2 (6 bases). This CDR3 is built from 15 residues. The germline gives CDR1 DFQATT, CDR2 SNEGSKA (reference sequence). Deletions cut 0 bases from V and 6 bases from J, with 18 bases between. In nucleotides, the CDR3 is TGCAGTGCTAGAGACGGGTATAATAGCGGAACCGAGCAGTACTTC. The encoded protein is CSARDGYNSGTEQYF.

V usage is TRBV30 and J usage is TRBJ2-7, with a weak D call TRBD1 (5 bases). Trimming shortened V by 3 bases and J by 7 bases, and 13 bases separated the two germline ends. The CDR3 sequence is 12 residues long. Germline V gene lookup returns CDR1 GTSNPN and CDR2 SVGIG (reference sequence). The CDR3 loop reads CAWRNRRWEQYF. The CDR3 coding sequence is TGTGCCTGGAGGAACAGGCGGTGGGAGCAGTACTTC.